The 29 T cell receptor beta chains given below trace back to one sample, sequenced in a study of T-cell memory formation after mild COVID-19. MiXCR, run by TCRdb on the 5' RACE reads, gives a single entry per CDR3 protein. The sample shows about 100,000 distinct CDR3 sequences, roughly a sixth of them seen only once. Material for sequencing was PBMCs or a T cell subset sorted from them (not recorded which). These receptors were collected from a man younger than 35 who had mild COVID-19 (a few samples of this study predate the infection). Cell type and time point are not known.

CDR3 protein: CASSLSPSRYEQYV. CDR3 in DNA: TGCGCCAGCAGCTTGTCCCCCTCCCGGTACGAGCAGTACGTC. V and J are TRBV5-1 and TRBJ2-7, with unresolved D. The CDR3 runs 14 residues. Germline V gene lookup returns CDR1 SGHRS and CDR2 YFSETQ. V lost 1 base to trimming and J lost 4 bases, with 12 bases between them.

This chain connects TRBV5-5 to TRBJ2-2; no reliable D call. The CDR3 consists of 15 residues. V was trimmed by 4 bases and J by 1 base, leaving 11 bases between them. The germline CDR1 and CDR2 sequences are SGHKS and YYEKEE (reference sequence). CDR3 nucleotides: TGTGCCAGCAGCCCATGGCGGCGGAACACCGGGGAGCTGTTTTTT. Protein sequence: CASSPWRRNTGELFF.

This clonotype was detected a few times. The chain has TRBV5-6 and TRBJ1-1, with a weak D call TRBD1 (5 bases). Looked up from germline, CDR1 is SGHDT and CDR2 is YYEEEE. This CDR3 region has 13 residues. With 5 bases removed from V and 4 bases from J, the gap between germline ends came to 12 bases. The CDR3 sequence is CASSRDSGTEAFF. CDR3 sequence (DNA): TGTGCCAGCAGTCGGGACTCAGGCACTGAAGCTTTCTTT.

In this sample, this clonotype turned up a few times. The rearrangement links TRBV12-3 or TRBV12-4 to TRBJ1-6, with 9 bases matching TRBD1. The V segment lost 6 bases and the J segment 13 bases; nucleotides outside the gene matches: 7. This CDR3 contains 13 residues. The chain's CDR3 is CASSRTGELPLHF. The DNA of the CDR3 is TGTGCCAGCAGCCGGACAGGGGAGTTGCCCCTCCACTTT.

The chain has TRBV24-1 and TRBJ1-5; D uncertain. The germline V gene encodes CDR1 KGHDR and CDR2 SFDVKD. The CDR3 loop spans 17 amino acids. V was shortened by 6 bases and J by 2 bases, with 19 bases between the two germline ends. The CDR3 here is CATSSPHMGEGNQPQHF. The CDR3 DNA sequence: TGTGCCACCAGTTCGCCCCACATGGGCGAAGGCAATCAGCCCCAGCATTTT.

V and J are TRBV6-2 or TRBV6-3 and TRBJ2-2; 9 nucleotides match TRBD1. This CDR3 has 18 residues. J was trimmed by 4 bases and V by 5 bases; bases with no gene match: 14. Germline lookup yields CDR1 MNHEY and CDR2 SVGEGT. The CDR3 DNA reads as TGTGCCAGCAGTACCCCCCCGAGGACAGGGGCGTCCACCGGGGAGCTGTTTTTT. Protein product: CASSTPPRTGASTGELFF.

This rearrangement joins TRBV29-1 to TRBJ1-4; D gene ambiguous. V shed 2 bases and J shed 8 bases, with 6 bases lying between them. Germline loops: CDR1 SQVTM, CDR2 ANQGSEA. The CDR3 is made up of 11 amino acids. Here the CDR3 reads CSVEFGEKLFF. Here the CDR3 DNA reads TGCAGCGTTGAATTCGGGGAAAAACTGTTTTTT. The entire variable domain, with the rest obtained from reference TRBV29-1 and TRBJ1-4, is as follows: SAVISQKPSRDICQRGTSLTIQCQVDSQVTMMFWYRQQPGQSLTLIATANQGSEATYESGFVIDKFPISRPNLTFSTLTVSNMSPEDSSIYLCSVEFGEKLFFGSGTQLSVL.

The CDR3 spells CASSSGQSSYEQYV. The CDR3 bases are TGTGCCAGCAGCTCCGGACAGAGCTCCTACGAGCAGTACGTC. This chain uses TRBV7-2 with TRBJ2-7; D may be TRBD1 (6 bases). Trimming took 4 bases from V and 0 from J, leaving 10 bases between them. The CDR3 has 14 residues. Looked up from germline, CDR1 is SGHTA and CDR2 is FQGNSA.

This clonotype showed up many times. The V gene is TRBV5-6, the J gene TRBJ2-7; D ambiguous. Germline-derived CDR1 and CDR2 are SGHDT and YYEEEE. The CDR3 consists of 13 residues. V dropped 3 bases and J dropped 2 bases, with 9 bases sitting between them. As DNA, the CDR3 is TGTGCCAGCAGCTCTGGGTCGCCCTACGAGCAGTACTTC. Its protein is CASSSGSPYEQYF.

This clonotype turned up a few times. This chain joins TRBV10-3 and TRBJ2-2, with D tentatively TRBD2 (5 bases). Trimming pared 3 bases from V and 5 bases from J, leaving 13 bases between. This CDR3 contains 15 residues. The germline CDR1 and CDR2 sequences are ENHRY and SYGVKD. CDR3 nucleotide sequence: TGTGCCATCAGTGAACGGGGTTCCTCAACCGGGGAGCTGTTTTTT. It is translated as CAISERGSSTGELFF.

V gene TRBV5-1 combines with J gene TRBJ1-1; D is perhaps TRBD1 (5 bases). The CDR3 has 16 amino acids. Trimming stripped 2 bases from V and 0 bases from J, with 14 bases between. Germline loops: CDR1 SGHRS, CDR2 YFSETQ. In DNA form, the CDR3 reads TGCGCCAGCAGCTTCGGGACGACTGGGGTGAACACTGAAGCTTTCTTT. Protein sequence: CASSFGTTGVNTEAFF.

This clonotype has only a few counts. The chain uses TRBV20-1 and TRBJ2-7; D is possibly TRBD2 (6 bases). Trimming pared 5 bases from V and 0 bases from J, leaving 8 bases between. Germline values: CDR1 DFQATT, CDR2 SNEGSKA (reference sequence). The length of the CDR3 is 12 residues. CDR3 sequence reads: CSAGTLSYEQYF. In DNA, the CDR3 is TGCAGTGCTGGGACTCTCTCCTACGAGCAGTACTTC.

DNA of the CDR3: TGTGCCAGCAGCTTAACTCGCCGGGAGCAGTTCTTC. It codes for CASSLTRREQFF. This rearrangement joins TRBV7-2 to TRBJ2-1; D is unresolved. V was clipped by 2 bases and J by 10 bases, with 9 bases between them. The CDR3 is made up of 12 amino acids. Per germline, CDR1 SGHTA and CDR2 FQGNSA.

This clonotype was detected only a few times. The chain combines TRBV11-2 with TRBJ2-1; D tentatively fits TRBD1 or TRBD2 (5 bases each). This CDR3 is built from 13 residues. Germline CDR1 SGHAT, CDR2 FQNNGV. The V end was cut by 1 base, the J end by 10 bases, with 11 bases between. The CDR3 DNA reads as TGTGCCAGCAGCTTAGTTCGGGGCGGGGAGCAGTTCTTC. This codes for CASSLVRGGEQFF.

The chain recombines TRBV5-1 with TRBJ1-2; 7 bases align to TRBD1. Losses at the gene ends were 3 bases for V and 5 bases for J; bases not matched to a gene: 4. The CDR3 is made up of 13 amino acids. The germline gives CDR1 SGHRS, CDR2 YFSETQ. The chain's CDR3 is CASSWDSFYGYTF. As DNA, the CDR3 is TGCGCCAGCAGCTGGGACAGCTTTTATGGCTACACCTTC. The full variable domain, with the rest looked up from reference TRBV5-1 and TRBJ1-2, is KAGVTQTPRYLIKTRGQQVTLSCSPISGHRSVSWYQQTPGQGLQFLFEYFSETQRNKGNFPGRFSGRQFSNSRSEMNVSTLELGDSALYLCASSWDSFYGYTFGSGTRLTVV.

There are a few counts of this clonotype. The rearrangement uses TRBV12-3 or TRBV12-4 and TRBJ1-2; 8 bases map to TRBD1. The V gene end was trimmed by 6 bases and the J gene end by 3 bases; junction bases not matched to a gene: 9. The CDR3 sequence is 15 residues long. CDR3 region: CASRVSGTGYYGYTF. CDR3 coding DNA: TGTGCCAGCAGGGTTTCCGGGACAGGTTACTATGGCTACACCTTC.

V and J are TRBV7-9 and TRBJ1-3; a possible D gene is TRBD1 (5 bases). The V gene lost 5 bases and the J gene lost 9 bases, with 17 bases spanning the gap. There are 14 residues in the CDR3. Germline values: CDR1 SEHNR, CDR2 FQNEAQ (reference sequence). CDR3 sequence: CASSPGGRGGTIYF. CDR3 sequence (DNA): TGTGCCAGCAGCCCCGGGGGAAGAGGAGGCACCATATATTTT.

The CDR3 region has the DNA TGTGCCAGCAGCTACGGGACCGGGGTGCAGCCCCAGCATTTT. Translated, it gives CASSYGTGVQPQHF. J is TRBJ1-5 and V is TRBV5-6, with D perhaps matching TRBD1 (5 bases). Germline CDR1 and CDR2: SGHDT and YYEEEE. V was clipped by 3 bases and J by 7 bases, with 14 bases between them. The CDR3 covers 14 residues. The whole variable domain, remainder taken from reference TRBV5-6 and TRBJ1-5, is DAGVTQSPTHLIKTRGQQVTLRCSPKSGHDTVSWYQQALGQGPQFIFQYYEEEERQRGNFPDRFSGHQFPNYSSELNVNALLLGDSALYLCASSYGTGVQPQHFGDGTRLSIL.

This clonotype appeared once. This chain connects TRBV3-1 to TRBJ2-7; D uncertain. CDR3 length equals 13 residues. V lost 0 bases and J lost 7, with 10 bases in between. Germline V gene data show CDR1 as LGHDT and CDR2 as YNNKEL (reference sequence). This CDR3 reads CASSQDTSWEQYF. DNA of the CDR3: TGTGCCAGCAGCCAAGATACGAGTTGGGAGCAGTACTTC.

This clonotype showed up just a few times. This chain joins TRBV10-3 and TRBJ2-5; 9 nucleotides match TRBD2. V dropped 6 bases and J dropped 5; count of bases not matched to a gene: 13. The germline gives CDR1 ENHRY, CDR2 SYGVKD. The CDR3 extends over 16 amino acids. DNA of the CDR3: TGTGCCATCAGCCTCGAGGGTAGCGGGGGACGGGAGACCCAGTACTTC. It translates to CAISLEGSGGRETQYF.

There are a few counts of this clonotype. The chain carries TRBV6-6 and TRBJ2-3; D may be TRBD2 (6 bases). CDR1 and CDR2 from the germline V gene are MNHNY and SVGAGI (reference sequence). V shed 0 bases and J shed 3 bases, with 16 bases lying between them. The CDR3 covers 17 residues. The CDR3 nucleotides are TGTGCCAGCAGTTACTCGACATCCGGGGGATTTACAGATACGCAGTATTTT. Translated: CASSYSTSGGFTDTQYF.

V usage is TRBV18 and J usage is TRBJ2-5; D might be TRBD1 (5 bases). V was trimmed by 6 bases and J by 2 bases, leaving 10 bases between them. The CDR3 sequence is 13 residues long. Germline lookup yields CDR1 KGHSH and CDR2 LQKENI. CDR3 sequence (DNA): TGTGCCAGCTCCCAGGACATTCAAGAGACCCAGTACTTC. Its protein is CASSQDIQETQYF.

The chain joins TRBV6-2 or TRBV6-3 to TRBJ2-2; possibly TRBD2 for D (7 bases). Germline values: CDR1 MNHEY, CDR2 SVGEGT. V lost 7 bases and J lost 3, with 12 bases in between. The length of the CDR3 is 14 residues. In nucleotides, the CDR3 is TGTGCCAGCATGCGGGGGCGGTACACCGGGGAGCTGTTTTTT. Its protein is CASMRGRYTGELFF.

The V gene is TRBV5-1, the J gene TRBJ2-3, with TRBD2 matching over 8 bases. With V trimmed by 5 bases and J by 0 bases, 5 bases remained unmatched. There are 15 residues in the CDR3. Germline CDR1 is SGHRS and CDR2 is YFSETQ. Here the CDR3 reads CASRVAGSSTDTQYF. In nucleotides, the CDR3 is TGCGCCAGCAGGGTAGCGGGATCTAGCACAGATACGCAGTATTTT.

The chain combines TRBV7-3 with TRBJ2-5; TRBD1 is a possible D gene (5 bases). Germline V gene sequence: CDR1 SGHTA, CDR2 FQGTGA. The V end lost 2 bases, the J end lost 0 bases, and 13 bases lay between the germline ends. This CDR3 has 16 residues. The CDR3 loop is CASSLRFDRDQETQYF. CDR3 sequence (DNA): TGTGCCAGCAGCTTACGGTTCGACAGAGACCAAGAGACCCAGTACTTC.

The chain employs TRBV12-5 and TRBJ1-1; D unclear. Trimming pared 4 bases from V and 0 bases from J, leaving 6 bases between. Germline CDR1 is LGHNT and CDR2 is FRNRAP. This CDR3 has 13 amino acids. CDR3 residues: CASGWEVNTEAFF. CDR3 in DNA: TGTGCTAGTGGTTGGGAGGTGAACACTGAAGCTTTCTTT.

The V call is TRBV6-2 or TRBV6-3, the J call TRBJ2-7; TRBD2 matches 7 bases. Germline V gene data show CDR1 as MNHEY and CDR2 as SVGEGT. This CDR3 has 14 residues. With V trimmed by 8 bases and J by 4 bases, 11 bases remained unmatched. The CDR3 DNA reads TGTGCCAGCGGACCACTTGGCGGGAGATACGAGCAGTACTTC. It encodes CASGPLGGRYEQYF.

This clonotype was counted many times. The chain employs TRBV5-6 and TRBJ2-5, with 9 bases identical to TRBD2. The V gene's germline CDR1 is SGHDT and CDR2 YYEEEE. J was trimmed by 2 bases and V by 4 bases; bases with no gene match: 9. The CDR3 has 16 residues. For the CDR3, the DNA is TGTGCCAGCAGCGCGCGACCGGGACTAGCACAAGAGACCCAGTACTTC. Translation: CASSARPGLAQETQYF.

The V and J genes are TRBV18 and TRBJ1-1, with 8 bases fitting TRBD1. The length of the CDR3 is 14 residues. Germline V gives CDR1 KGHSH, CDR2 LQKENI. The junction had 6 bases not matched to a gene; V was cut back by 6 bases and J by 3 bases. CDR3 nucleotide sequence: TGTGCCAGCTCCACCCAGGGGGCAGACACTGAAGCTTTCTTT. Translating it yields CASSTQGADTEAFF.